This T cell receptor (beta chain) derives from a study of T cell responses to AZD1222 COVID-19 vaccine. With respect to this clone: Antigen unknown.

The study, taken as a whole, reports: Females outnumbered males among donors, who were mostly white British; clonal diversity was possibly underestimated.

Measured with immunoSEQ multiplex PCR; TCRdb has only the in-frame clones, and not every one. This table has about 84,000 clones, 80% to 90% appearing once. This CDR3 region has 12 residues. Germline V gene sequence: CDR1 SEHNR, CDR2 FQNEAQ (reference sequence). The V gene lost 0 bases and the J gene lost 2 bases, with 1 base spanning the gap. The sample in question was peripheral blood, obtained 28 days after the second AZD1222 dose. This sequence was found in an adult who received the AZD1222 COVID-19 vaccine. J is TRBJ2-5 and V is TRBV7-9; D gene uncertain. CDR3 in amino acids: CASSLAQETQYF. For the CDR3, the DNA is TGTGCCAGCAGCTTAGCGCAAGAGACCCAGTACTTC.